These 31 T cell receptor beta chains share one sample of origin, sequenced in a study of T-cell memory formation after mild COVID-19. TCRdb redid the calling of the 5' RACE reads with MiXCR, one entry per CDR3 protein. The sample comprises around 320,000 distinct CDR3 sequences, over 25% of which are singletons, and approximately 13% rests with the top ten. Sample: PBMCs or a T cell subset sorted from them (not recorded which). The source of these receptors is an adult woman who had mild COVID-19 (a few samples of this study predate the infection). Cell type and time point are not known.

This rearrangement joins TRBV5-1 to TRBJ1-2; D gene unclear. Germline CDR1 reads SGHRS; CDR2 reads YFSETQ. This CDR3 has 14 amino acids. Deletions cut 0 bases from V and 0 bases from J, with 6 bases between. The CDR3 nucleotides are TGCGCCAGCAGCTTGGGGGTCGCTAACTATGGCTACACCTTC. Translated, it gives CASSLGVANYGYTF.

This clonotype has at least ten counts. V usage is TRBV5-1 and J usage is TRBJ2-2; 8 bases fit TRBD1. Germline-derived CDR1 and CDR2 are SGHRS and YFSETQ. V shed 1 base, J shed 7 bases, and the junction held 6 bases outside the gene matches. The CDR3 is 15 residues long. The CDR3 bases are TGCGCCAGCAGCTTGACAGGGGGGACGAGCGGGGAGCTGTTTTTT. Its protein product is CASSLTGGTSGELFF.

This chain connects TRBV20-1 to TRBJ1-6; D is undetermined. In germline, CDR1 is DFQATT, CDR2 SNEGSKA (reference sequence). There are 13 residues in the CDR3. V gave up 0 bases and J gave up 12 bases, with 12 bases separating them. CDR3: CSARDHRSIPLHF. In DNA, the CDR3 is TGCAGTGCTAGAGATCATAGAAGCATACCCCTCCACTTT.

The CDR3 sequence is CASTTTQDSNSDTQYF. The CDR3 nucleotides are TGTGCCAGTACTACCACTCAGGACAGTAACTCAGATACGCAGTATTTT. V is TRBV19 and J is TRBJ2-3, with a weak D call TRBD1 (6 bases). Germline V gives CDR1 LNHDA, CDR2 SQIVND (reference sequence). Trimming removed 7 bases at V and 4 bases at J, with 21 bases between. The CDR3 length is 16 residues. The full variable domain, with the rest looked up from reference TRBV19 and TRBJ2-3, is DGGITQSPKYLFRKEGQNVTLSCEQNLNHDAMYWYRQDPGQGLRLIYYSQIVNDFQKGDIAEGYSVSREKKESFPLTVTSAQKNPTAFYLCASTTTQDSNSDTQYFGPGTRLTVL.

This clonotype has only a few counts. The gene calls are TRBV5-1 and TRBJ2-5, with 9 bases identical to TRBD1. V trimming: 4 bases; J trimming: 2 bases; junction bases outside the gene matches: 3. Per the germline V gene, CDR1 is SGHRS and CDR2 is YFSETQ. This CDR3 comprises 14 residues. CDR3 sequence (DNA): TGCGCCAGCAGCCACGGACAGGGGCAAGAGACCCAGTACTTC. As protein: CASSHGQGQETQYF.

This sequence joins TRBV4-3 and TRBJ2-1, with D possibly matching TRBD1 (5 bases). This CDR3 spans 15 amino acids. Per the germline V gene, CDR1 is LGHNA and CDR2 is YSLEER. Trimming removed 1 base at V and 2 bases at J, with 9 bases between. CDR3 DNA sequence: TGCGCCAGCAGCCAAGCCCTCAGGGCCTACAATGAGCAGTTCTTC. Translation: CASSQALRAYNEQFF.

This clonotype was seen more than once but under ten times. The chain uses TRBV10-3 and TRBJ2-7; 9 bases map to TRBD1. The CDR3 contains 14 residues. Unmatched junction bases numbered 11, after V lost 8 bases and J lost 6 bases. Germline V CDR1 and CDR2: ENHRY, SYGVKD. The CDR3: CAIFQGTGGSEQYF. The CDR3 region has the DNA TGTGCCATCTTCCAGGGTACAGGGGGCTCCGAGCAGTACTTC.

The genes are TRBV19 and TRBJ2-1; D gene unclear. This CDR3 region has 15 residues. Germline CDR1 is LNHDA and CDR2 is SQIVND (reference sequence). Trimming shortened V by 0 bases and J by 0 bases, and 6 bases separated the two germline ends. The CDR3 is CASSIEAPSYNEQFF. The CDR3 DNA sequence: TGTGCCAGTAGTATAGAAGCCCCCTCCTACAATGAGCAGTTCTTC.

The chain employs TRBV30 and TRBJ2-1; D is possibly TRBD2 (6 bases). Trimming took off 4 bases at V and 6 bases at J, with 16 bases between the two ends. Germline-derived CDR1 and CDR2 are GTSNPN and SVGIG (reference sequence). This CDR3 has 14 residues. The CDR3 DNA is TGTGCCTGGAATCGGGAGTTAAAGGGCAATGAGCAGTTCTTC. This sequence encodes CAWNRELKGNEQFF.

This clonotype was counted only a few times. The CDR3 here is CASSSGLSPYEQYF. CDR3 nucleotide sequence: TGTGCCAGCAGCTCCGGGCTCTCCCCCTACGAGCAGTACTTC. V is TRBV7-2 and J is TRBJ2-7; D remains unclear. The CDR3 covers 14 residues. V lost 4 bases and J 2 bases, leaving 12 bases between the germline ends. From germline, CDR1 is SGHTA and CDR2 FQGNSA.

This clonotype came up once. CDR3 nucleotides: TGTGCCAGCAGCTTAGTCCGAAGAACCTACGAGCAGTACTTC. Protein sequence: CASSLVRRTYEQYF. The chain employs TRBV11-2 and TRBJ2-7; no clear D. Trimming took off 1 base at V and 2 bases at J, with 9 bases between the two ends. The CDR3 is 14 residues long. Germline V gene lookup returns CDR1 SGHAT and CDR2 FQNNGV.

This chain uses TRBV9 with TRBJ2-2; TRBD2 agrees at 11 bases. Looked up from germline, CDR1 is SGDLS and CDR2 is YYNGEE. The CDR3 length is 16 residues. V lost 3 bases to trimming and J lost 7 bases; unmatched junction nucleotides: 8. The CDR3 DNA sequence: TGTGCCAGCAGCGCCGGACTAGCGGGCGCCAACGGGGAGCTGTTTTTT. This encodes CASSAGLAGANGELFF. Variable domain in full (rest from reference TRBV9 and TRBJ2-2): DSGVTQTPKHLITATGQRVTLRCSPRSGDLSVYWYQQSLDQGLQFLIQYYNGEERAKGNILERFSAQQFPDLHSELNLSSLELGDSALYFCASSAGLAGANGELFFGEGSRLTVL.

This clonotype appeared a single time. The chain combines TRBV7-9 with TRBJ1-1; no reliable D call. The CDR3 runs to 15 residues. CDR1 SEHNR and CDR2 FQNEAQ come from the germline V gene (reference sequence). V shed 5 bases and J shed 3 bases, with 16 bases lying between them. CDR3 sequence (DNA): TGTGCCAGCAGCCCGCCGAGACCGTGGGACACTGAAGCTTTCTTT. It specifies CASSPPRPWDTEAFF.

The J gene is TRBJ2-3, the V gene TRBV5-5; TRBD1 is a possible D gene (6 bases). The V gene lost 4 bases and the J gene lost 3 bases, with 15 bases spanning the gap. Germline V gene sequence: CDR1 SGHKS, CDR2 YYEKEE (reference sequence). CDR3 length: 15 amino acids. CDR3 amino acids: CASSPSGTRTDTQYF. Written as DNA, the CDR3 is TGTGCCAGCAGCCCCTCCGGGACAAGGACAGATACGCAGTATTTT.

The V call is TRBV12-3 or TRBV12-4, the J call TRBJ2-5, with D unclear. This CDR3 region has 13 residues. Trimming cost V 3 bases and J 5 bases, with 10 bases left between them. The CDR3 DNA follows: TGTGCCAGCAGTTTCGCTAGGGATGAGACCCAGTACTTC. It specifies CASSFARDETQYF.

This chain joins TRBV9 and TRBJ1-3, with no clear D. The V end was cut by 3 bases, the J end by 3 bases, with 19 bases between. This CDR3 contains 17 residues. Germline V gene lookup returns CDR1 SGDLS and CDR2 YYNGEE. CDR3 region: CASSARLPWILGNTIYF. The CDR3 DNA sequence: TGTGCCAGCAGCGCAAGACTCCCGTGGATTCTTGGAAACACCATATATTTT.

The rearrangement joins TRBV12-3 or TRBV12-4 to TRBJ2-7; maybe TRBD2 (6 bases). The CDR3 covers 15 residues. With 3 bases removed from V and 2 bases from J, the gap between germline ends came to 14 bases. CDR3 in DNA: TGTGCCAGCAGTTTTCGTCAGTCGGGAGCCTACGAGCAGTACTTC. It yields the protein CASSFRQSGAYEQYF.

The chain is built from TRBV7-9 and TRBJ2-5, with 7 bases aligning to TRBD2. This CDR3 has 14 amino acids. After removal of 6 bases from V and 4 bases from J, the junction contained 8 bases not matched to a gene. Germline CDR1 and CDR2: SEHNR and FQNEAQ (reference sequence). CDR3 protein: CASSFSGFGETQYF. The CDR3 region has the DNA TGTGCCAGCAGTTTTAGCGGGTTTGGAGAGACCCAGTACTTC.

This clonotype was counted between two and nine times. This chain links TRBV4-1 with TRBJ2-7; 7 bases agree with TRBD1. The CDR3 contains 15 residues. Germline V gives CDR1 MGHRA, CDR2 YSYEKL. The junction had 8 bases not matched to a gene; V was cut back by 4 bases and J by 2 bases. The CDR3 bases are TGCGCCAGCAGCCCGCCGGGACAGAGGACCTACGAGCAGTACTTC. This translates into CASSPPGQRTYEQYF.

The chain combines TRBV2 with TRBJ2-2; tentatively, D is TRBD2 (6 bases). Germline-derived CDR1 and CDR2 are SNHLY and FYNNEI. The V gene lost 6 bases and the J gene lost 13 bases, with 12 bases spanning the gap. The CDR3 contains 11 residues. The CDR3 DNA is TGTGCCAGCAGCCGGGACTTGGGGCTGTTTTTT. The encoded protein is CASSRDLGLFF.

The chain's CDR3 is CASSFGLSYEQFF. The CDR3 coding sequence is TGTGCCAGCAGCTTTGGTCTGTCCTATGAGCAGTTCTTC. This chain links TRBV7-2 with TRBJ2-1; D is uncertain. Per the germline V gene, CDR1 is SGHTA and CDR2 is FQGNSA. CDR3 length: 13 amino acids. Trimming took off 3 bases at V and 8 bases at J, with 11 bases between the two ends.

The rearrangement uses TRBV20-1 and TRBJ2-2; TRBD2 matches 9 bases. The CDR3 has 16 residues. Germline V gene lookup returns CDR1 DFQATT and CDR2 SNEGSKA (reference sequence). V was pared by 1 base and J by 6 bases, with 9 bases of the junction left unmatched. CDR3 DNA: TGCAGTGCTAGAGTGGGTAGCGGGAGTATCGCCGGGGAGCTGTTTTTT. It yields the protein CSARVGSGSIAGELFF.

The chain recombines TRBV7-2 with TRBJ2-1, with D possibly matching TRBD2 (6 bases). Germline V gene sequence: CDR1 SGHTA, CDR2 FQGNSA. V lost 5 bases and J 6 bases, leaving 20 bases between the germline ends. The CDR3 sequence is 16 residues long. The CDR3 sequence: CASSPRPGLERNEQFF. The CDR3 DNA is TGTGCCAGCAGCCCAAGGCCGGGACTGGAACGCAATGAGCAGTTCTTC.

The chain is built from TRBV6-1 and TRBJ1-6; no clear D gene. CDR1 is MNHNS, CDR2 SASEGT, per germline. Trimming removed 7 bases from V and 10 bases from J, with 17 bases in between. The CDR3 spans 14 residues. CDR3 amino acids: CASIPGYNLSPLHF. The CDR3 region has the DNA TGTGCCAGCATTCCGGGATATAATCTGTCACCCCTCCACTTT.

The V and J genes are TRBV24-1 and TRBJ2-7, with a tentative D call TRBD1 (5 bases). Trimming removed 1 base from V and 7 bases from J, with 16 bases in between. The CDR3 covers 15 residues. Germline values: CDR1 KGHDR, CDR2 SFDVKD. The CDR3 protein is CATSDFRQGIEEQYF. CDR3 nucleotide sequence: TGTGCCACCAGTGATTTCAGGCAGGGCATAGAAGAGCAGTACTTC.

The chain carries TRBV12-3 or TRBV12-4 and TRBJ1-5; 9 nucleotides align to TRBD1. J lost 7 bases, V lost 7 bases, and 17 bases had no gene match. This CDR3 is built from 17 residues. CDR3 protein: CASTPGGQGGWGQPQHF. CDR3 nucleotide sequence: TGTGCCAGCACCCCGGGGGGACAGGGTGGTTGGGGACAGCCCCAGCATTTT.

This clonotype was counted a few times. The chain uses TRBV5-4 and TRBJ2-1, with TRBD2 identical over 12 bases. Trimming took 5 bases from V and 4 from J; bases not matched to a gene: 4. The germline V gene has CDR1 SGHNT and CDR2 YYREEE (reference sequence). The CDR3 covers 15 residues. For the CDR3, the DNA is TGTGCCAGCAGGCAGACTAGCGGGGGTTACAATGAGCAGTTCTTC. Its protein is CASRQTSGGYNEQFF.

The V gene is TRBV6-4, the J gene TRBJ2-3; TRBD2 might be the D (5 bases). There are 16 residues in the CDR3. Looked up from germline, CDR1 is MRHNA and CDR2 is SNTAGT. Written as DNA, the CDR3 is TGTCCACAGTCGGGGAGCTCCAGAGGTGGCACAGATACGCAGTATTTT. Protein product: CPQSGSSRGGTDTQYF.

This clonotype turned up a few times. This chain links TRBV20-1 with TRBJ1-5; the D is unclear. Between the trimmed V and J ends, which lost 0 bases and 1 base, there was a span of 22 bases. The CDR3 totals 19 residues. The germline V gene has CDR1 DFQATT and CDR2 SNEGSKA (reference sequence). This CDR3 is CSARDLSISVLRSNQPQHF. For the CDR3, the DNA is TGCAGTGCTAGAGATCTGAGCATTTCGGTGTTAAGGAGCAATCAGCCCCAGCATTTT.

The rearrangement links TRBV27 to TRBJ2-7; no definite D call. Germline CDR1 is MNHEY and CDR2 is SMNVEV (reference sequence). Trimming stripped 4 bases from V and 3 bases from J, with 10 bases between. This CDR3 contains 13 residues. The CDR3: CASSYGDNYEQYF. The CDR3 DNA is TGTGCCAGCAGTTATGGCGACAACTACGAGCAGTACTTC.

In this sample, this clonotype turned up a few times. The J gene is TRBJ2-7, the V gene TRBV5-1; D is unresolved. The germline V and J ends were trimmed by 0 bases and 2 bases, with 9 bases remaining between them. This CDR3 comprises 14 residues. Germline CDR1 reads SGHRS; CDR2 reads YFSETQ. This chain's CDR3 is CASSLVASTYEQYF. The CDR3 DNA reads as TGCGCCAGCAGCTTGGTGGCTTCTACCTACGAGCAGTACTTC.